The 12 T cell receptor beta chains in this list originate from one sample, sequenced in a study of glioma-infiltrating T cells after dendritic cell vaccination. Measured with immunoSEQ multiplex PCR; TCRdb has only the in-frame clones, and not every one. Here the sample spans 110,000 or so clones, around 90% being singletons. Sample time point: after dendritic cell vaccination, including at tumor progression/relapse. The material sequenced was blood, taken after dendritic cell vaccination. The origin of the receptors is a human donor with glioblastoma.

CDR3 protein: CASSPRLAGGGGELFF. The CDR3 DNA reads as TGTGCCAGCAGCCCGCGACTAGCGGGAGGAGGCGGGGAGCTGTTTTTT. The chain joins TRBV9 to TRBJ2-2; 13 nucleotides agree with TRBD2. Germline CDR1 and CDR2: SGDLS and YYNGEE. The V and J ends lost 4 bases and 7 bases, in that order; junction bases with no gene match: 7. The CDR3 consists of 16 residues. The full variable domain, completed using reference TRBV9 and TRBJ2-2, is DSGVTQTPKHLITATGQRVTLRCSPRSGDLSVYWYQQSLDQGLQFLIQYYNGEERAKGNILERFSAQQFPDLHSELNLSSLELGDSALYFCASSPRLAGGGGELFFGEGSRLTVL.

The chain combines TRBV7-9 with TRBJ2-7, with 10 positions matching TRBD1. The CDR3 covers 16 residues. The germline CDR1 and CDR2 sequences are SEHNR and FQNEAQ (reference sequence). Trimming at V came to 0 bases and at J to 6 bases, leaving 8 bases not matched to a gene. The CDR3: CASSLAKGQGSREQYF. CDR3 sequence (DNA): TGTGCCAGCAGCTTAGCGAAGGGACAGGGGTCTCGCGAGCAGTACTTC.

The rearrangement links TRBV30 to TRBJ2-2; D is unclear. Germline V lookup: CDR1 GTSNPN, CDR2 SVGIG (reference sequence). The CDR3 length is 14 residues. The V end lost 1 base, the J end lost 1 base, and 7 bases lay between the germline ends. In DNA form, the CDR3 reads TGTGCCTGGAGTGGCTCCAGGAACACCGGGGAGCTGTTTTTT. It yields the protein CAWSGSRNTGELFF.

This chain links TRBV4-1 with TRBJ2-7; 10 nucleotides align to TRBD1. V shed 2 bases, J shed 9 bases, and the junction held 10 bases outside the gene matches. The CDR3 extends over 15 amino acids. Germline V lookup: CDR1 MGHRA, CDR2 YSYEKL. CDR3 residues: CASSQPRDRGLLQYF. Here the CDR3 DNA reads TGCGCCAGCAGCCAACCTCGGGACAGGGGATTGTTGCAGTACTTC.

This chain uses TRBV11-3 with TRBJ2-1; TRBD2 agrees at 8 bases. Trimming removed 5 bases from V and 15 bases from J; junction bases left unmatched: 9. CDR3 length equals 12 residues. CDR1 is SGHNT and CDR2 is YENEEA in the germline V gene. CDR3 amino acids: CASSQWRLATFF. The CDR3, as DNA: TGTGCCAGCAGCCAGTGGCGACTAGCGACGTTCTTC.

This clone appeared once. The chain has TRBV28 and TRBJ2-1; TRBD2 aligns across 8 bases. The ends lost 7 bases at V and 2 bases at J; junction bases unmatched: 10. This CDR3 comprises 16 residues. Germline V CDR1 and CDR2: MDHEN, SYDVKM. The CDR3 DNA follows: TGTGCCAGCAATTTTCTGGGCGGGGGGCCCTACAATGAGCAGTTCTTC. Its translation: CASNFLGGGPYNEQFF. Using reference TRBV28 and TRBJ2-1 for the parts outside the CDR3, the full variable domain is DVKVTQSSRYLVKRTGEKVFLECVQDMDHENMFWYRQDPGLGLRLIYFSYDVKMKEKGDIPEGYSVSREKKERFSLILESASTNQTSMYLCASNFLGGGPYNEQFFGPGTRLTVL.

The chain combines TRBV2 with TRBJ1-5; no firm D call. The CDR3 totals 12 residues. Germline loops: CDR1 SNHLY, CDR2 FYNNEI. Trimming removed 4 bases at V and 6 bases at J, with 7 bases between. CDR3 sequence (DNA): TGTGCCAGCAGTGGGGCAAGTCAGCCCCAGCATTTT. Translating gives CASSGASQPQHF.

The chain has TRBV28 and TRBJ2-3, with D possibly matching TRBD1 (6 bases). This CDR3 contains 15 residues. Germline-derived CDR1 and CDR2 are MDHEN and SYDVKM. V was cut by 4 bases and J by 2 bases, with 13 bases left in between. The CDR3 protein is CASSYEQGSTDTQYF. DNA for the CDR3: TGTGCCAGCAGTTATGAACAGGGTTCCACAGATACGCAGTATTTT. Looking up the rest from reference TRBV28 and TRBJ2-3 gives the full variable domain: DVKVTQSSRYLVKRTGEKVFLECVQDMDHENMFWYRQDPGLGLRLIYFSYDVKMKEKGDIPEGYSVSREKKERFSLILESASTNQTSMYLCASSYEQGSTDTQYFGPGTRLTVL.

The V and J genes are TRBV27 and TRBJ2-7; D possibly corresponds to TRBD1 (6 bases). The CDR3 contains 14 residues. Trimming took off 0 bases at V and 1 base at J, with 7 bases between the two ends. Germline V gene data show CDR1 as MNHEY and CDR2 as SMNVEV (reference sequence). CDR3 nucleotide sequence: TGTGCCAGCAGTTTATCGGACAGATCCTACGAGCAGTACTTC. Residues: CASSLSDRSYEQYF.

The rearrangement links TRBV13 to TRBJ2-5, with 7 bases fitting TRBD2. This CDR3 spans 13 amino acids. Per the germline V gene, CDR1 is PRHDT and CDR2 is FYEKMQ (reference sequence). V trimming: 6 bases; J trimming: 5 bases; junction bases outside the gene matches: 6. CDR3 coding DNA: TGTGCCAGCAGTGGCGGGGGAGAGGAGACCCAGTACTTC. Amino acids: CASSGGGEETQYF. Full variable domain (remainder filled in from reference TRBV13 and TRBJ2-5): AAGVIQSPRHLIKEKRETATLKCYPIPRHDTVYWYQQGPGQDPQFLISFYEKMQSDKGSIPDRFSAQQFSDYHSELNMSSLELGDSALYFCASSGGGEETQYFGPGTRLLVL.

This clone was counted a few times. The CDR3 DNA reads TGTGCCAGCAGCTCGGGGGGCAATGAGCAGTTCTTC. Encoded protein: CASSSGGNEQFF. The chain is built from TRBV7-3 and TRBJ2-1; 7 bases map to TRBD2. Germline V gives CDR1 SGHTA, CDR2 FQGTGA. The CDR3 extends over 12 amino acids. Trimming took 4 bases from V and 6 from J; bases not matched to a gene: 0.

The genes are TRBV19 and TRBJ1-4, with a tentative D call TRBD1 (6 bases). CDR3 size: 15 residues. V was shortened by 6 bases and J by 8 bases, with 19 bases between the two germline ends. The V gene's germline CDR1 is LNHDA and CDR2 SQIVND (reference sequence). CDR3 protein: CASSPWGGRGEKLFF. The DNA of the CDR3 is TGTGCCAGTAGCCCCTGGGGGGGGCGAGGCGAAAAACTGTTTTTT.